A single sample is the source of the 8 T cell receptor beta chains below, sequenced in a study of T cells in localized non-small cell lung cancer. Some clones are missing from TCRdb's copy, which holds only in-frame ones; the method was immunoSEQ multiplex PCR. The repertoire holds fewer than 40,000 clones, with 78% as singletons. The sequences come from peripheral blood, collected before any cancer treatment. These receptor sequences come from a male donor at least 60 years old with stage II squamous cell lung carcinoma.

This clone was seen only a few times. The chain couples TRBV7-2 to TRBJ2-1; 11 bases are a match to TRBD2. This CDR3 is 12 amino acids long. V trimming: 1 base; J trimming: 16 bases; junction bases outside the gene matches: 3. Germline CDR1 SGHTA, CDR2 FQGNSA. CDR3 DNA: TGTGCCAGCAGCTTAGTAGCGGGAGGGGGATTCTTC. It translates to CASSLVAGGGFF.

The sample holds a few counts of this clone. The CDR3 protein is CASSLVFTTGELFF. In DNA form, the CDR3 reads TGTGCCAGCAGCTTGGTCTTTACCACCGGGGAGCTGTTTTTT. The chain couples TRBV5-6 to TRBJ2-2; D is unclear. This CDR3 has 14 residues. CDR1 is SGHDT, CDR2 YYEEEE, per germline. V lost 0 bases to trimming and J lost 4 bases, with 7 bases between them.

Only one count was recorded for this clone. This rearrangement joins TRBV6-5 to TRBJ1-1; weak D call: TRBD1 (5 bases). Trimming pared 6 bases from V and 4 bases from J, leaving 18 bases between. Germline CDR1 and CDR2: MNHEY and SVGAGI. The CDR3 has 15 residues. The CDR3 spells CASRITQGGGTEAFF. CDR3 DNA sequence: TGTGCCAGCAGGATTACTCAGGGCGGGGGCACTGAAGCTTTCTTT.

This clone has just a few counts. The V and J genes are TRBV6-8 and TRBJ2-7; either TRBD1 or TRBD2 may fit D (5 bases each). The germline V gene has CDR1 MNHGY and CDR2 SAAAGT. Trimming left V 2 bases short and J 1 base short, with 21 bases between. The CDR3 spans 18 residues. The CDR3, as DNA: TGTGCCAGCAGTTACCGGGACGGACCTGCCAATTCTTCCTACGAGCAGTACTTC. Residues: CASSYRDGPANSSYEQYF.

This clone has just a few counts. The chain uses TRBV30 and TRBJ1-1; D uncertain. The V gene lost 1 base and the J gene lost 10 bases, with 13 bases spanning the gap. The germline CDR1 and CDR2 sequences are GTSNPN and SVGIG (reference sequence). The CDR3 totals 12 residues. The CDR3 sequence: CAWSEPDRVAFF. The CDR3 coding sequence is TGTGCCTGGAGTGAGCCGGACCGAGTAGCTTTCTTT.

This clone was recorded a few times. The CDR3 DNA is TGCGCCAGCAGCACCTGGACAGGGGACAACAATGAGCAGTTCTTC. This translates into CASSTWTGDNNEQFF. V gene TRBV5-1 combines with J gene TRBJ2-1, with 9 positions matching TRBD1. This CDR3 region has 15 residues. Trimming removed 4 bases from V and 5 bases from J; junction bases left unmatched: 7. Germline values: CDR1 SGHRS, CDR2 YFSETQ. The variable domain in full, completed from reference TRBV5-1 and TRBJ2-1, reads KAGVTQTPRYLIKTRGQQVTLSCSPISGHRSVSWYQQTPGQGLQFLFEYFSETQRNKGNFPGRFSGRQFSNSRSEMNVSTLELGDSALYLCASSTWTGDNNEQFFGPGTRLTVL.

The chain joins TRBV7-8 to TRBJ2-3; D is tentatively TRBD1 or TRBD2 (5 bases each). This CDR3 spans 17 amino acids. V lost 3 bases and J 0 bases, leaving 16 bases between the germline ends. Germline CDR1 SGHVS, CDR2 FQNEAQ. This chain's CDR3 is CASSFGLGTASTDTQYF. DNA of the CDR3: TGTGCCAGCAGCTTTGGCCTCGGGACCGCTAGCACAGATACGCAGTATTTT.

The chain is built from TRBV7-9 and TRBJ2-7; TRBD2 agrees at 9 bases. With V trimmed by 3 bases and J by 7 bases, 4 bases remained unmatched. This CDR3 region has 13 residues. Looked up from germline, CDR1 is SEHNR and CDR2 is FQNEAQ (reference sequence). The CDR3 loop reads CASSFSLAGEQYF. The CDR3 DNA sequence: TGTGCCAGCAGCTTCAGCCTAGCGGGAGAGCAGTACTTC.